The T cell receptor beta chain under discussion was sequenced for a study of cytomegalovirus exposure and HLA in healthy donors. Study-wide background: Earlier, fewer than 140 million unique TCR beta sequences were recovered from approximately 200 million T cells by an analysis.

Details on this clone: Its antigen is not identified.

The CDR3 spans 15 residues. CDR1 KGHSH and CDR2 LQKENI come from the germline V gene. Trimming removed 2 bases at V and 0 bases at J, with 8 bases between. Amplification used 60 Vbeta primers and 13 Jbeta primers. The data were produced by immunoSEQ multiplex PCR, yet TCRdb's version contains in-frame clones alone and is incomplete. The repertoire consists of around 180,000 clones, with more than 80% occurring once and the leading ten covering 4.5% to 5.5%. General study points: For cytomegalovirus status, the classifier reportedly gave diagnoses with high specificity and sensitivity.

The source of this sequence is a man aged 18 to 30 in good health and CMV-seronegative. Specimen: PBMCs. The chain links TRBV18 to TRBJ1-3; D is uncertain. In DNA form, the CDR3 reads TGTGCCAGCTCACCAGTAGCAGACTCTGGAAACACCATATATTTT. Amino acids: CASSPVADSGNTIYF.